These 19 T cell receptor beta chains share one sample of origin, sequenced in a study of blood T cell repertoires in COVID-19. Assay used: immunoSEQ multiplex PCR; TCRdb lists only in-frame clones, some missing. The data show 150,000 to 250,000 clones, around four fifths seen once. Sequenced material: PBMCs or T cells enriched from blood (not recorded which). These receptors were obtained from a man aged 35-49 years who had recovered from COVID-19.

This chain connects TRBV18 to TRBJ1-3; D may be TRBD1 (5 bases). Germline CDR1 and CDR2: KGHSH and LQKENI. Trimming took 3 bases from V and 7 from J, leaving 13 bases between them. CDR3 length equals 14 residues. CDR3 coding DNA: TGTGCCAGCTCACCGGGGCAGGGTCTGAACACCATATATTTT. This gives the protein CASSPGQGLNTIYF.

The chain is built from TRBV4-1 and TRBJ2-1, with 9 bases aligning to TRBD2. The V segment lost 1 base and the J segment 0 bases; nucleotides outside the gene matches: 7. The V gene's germline CDR1 is MGHRA and CDR2 YSYEKL. The CDR3 spans 18 residues. CDR3 sequence: CASSQVAGDSYSYNEQFF. The CDR3 coding sequence is TGCGCCAGCAGCCAAGTAGCGGGAGACTCTTACTCCTACAATGAGCAGTTCTTC.

The V call is TRBV4-2, the J call TRBJ1-2, with D possibly TRBD1 on 5 matching bases. Trimming cost V 1 base and J 3 bases, with 6 bases left between them. Germline-derived CDR1 and CDR2 are LGHNA and YNFKEQ. The CDR3 is 13 residues long. The CDR3 DNA follows: TGTGCCAGCAGCCAAGGCAGGGACTATGGCTACACCTTC. Translating gives CASSQGRDYGYTF.

The chain is built from TRBV28 and TRBJ2-7, with 7 bases fitting TRBD1. This CDR3 has 14 residues. From germline, CDR1 is MDHEN and CDR2 SYDVKM. V trimming: 8 bases; J trimming: 0 bases; junction bases outside the gene matches: 7. The CDR3 coding sequence is TGTGCCAGCGGTAGAGGGGGCTCCTCCTACGAGCAGTACTTC. Translation gives CASGRGGSSYEQYF.

This chain connects TRBV7-2 to TRBJ2-3; 14 nucleotides line up with TRBD2. V lost 1 base, J lost 5 bases, and 2 bases stayed unmatched. The CDR3 has 16 amino acids. Germline-derived CDR1 and CDR2 are SGHTA and FQGNSA. The CDR3 reads CASSLVGTSGGDTQYF. The CDR3 DNA reads as TGTGCCAGCAGCTTAGTAGGGACTAGCGGGGGAGATACGCAGTATTTT.

The chain links TRBV11-2 to TRBJ2-3; 7 bases align to TRBD2. V shed 1 base and J 5 bases; nucleotides not matched to a gene: 12. CDR1 is SGHAT and CDR2 is FQNNGV in the germline V gene. The CDR3 is made up of 17 amino acids. In nucleotides, the CDR3 is TGTGCCAGCAGCTTAGTTTCTACGAGTTCGGGGGGAGATACGCAGTATTTT. This codes for CASSLVSTSSGGDTQYF.

CDR3 in amino acids: CASSPGTLYGYTF. DNA of the CDR3: TGCGCCAGCAGCCCGGGAACCTTGTACGGCTACACCTTC. The rearrangement joins TRBV5-1 to TRBJ1-2; the D is unclear. V lost 4 bases to trimming and J lost 8 bases, with 15 bases between them. Germline values: CDR1 SGHRS, CDR2 YFSETQ. CDR3 length equals 13 residues.

CDR3 sequence (DNA): TGTGCCAGCAGCCACGGGACAGGGGTCCAGCCCCAGCATTTT. Translation: CASSHGTGVQPQHF. The V gene is TRBV27, the J gene TRBJ1-5; 10 nucleotides agree with TRBD1. Germline CDR1 and CDR2: MNHEY and SMNVEV (reference sequence). The J segment lost 7 bases and the V segment lost 6 bases, leaving 6 bases of the junction unmatched. The CDR3 extends over 14 amino acids.

V is TRBV6-6 and J is TRBJ2-1, with D unclear. The CDR3 is made up of 13 amino acids. Trimming pared 0 bases from V and 6 bases from J, leaving 6 bases between. Germline V gene lookup returns CDR1 MNHNY and CDR2 SVGAGI (reference sequence). The CDR3 reads CASSYSLRNEQFF. The CDR3 region has the DNA TGTGCCAGCAGTTACTCCCTTCGCAATGAGCAGTTCTTC.

The chain links TRBV10-3 to TRBJ2-7; perhaps TRBD1 as D (6 bases). The CDR3 spans 12 residues. Germline assignment: CDR1 ENHRY and CDR2 SYGVKD. The V end lost 10 bases, the J end lost 3 bases, and 13 bases lay between the germline ends. The CDR3 reads CATSVDSYEQYF. Written as DNA, the CDR3 is TGTGCCACCTCGGTGGACAGCTACGAGCAGTACTTC.

This clone was picked up a small number of times. V usage is TRBV7-2 and J usage is TRBJ1-6; 9 nucleotides match TRBD1. CDR1 and CDR2 (germline): SGHTA, FQGNSA. V was pared by 5 bases and J by 4 bases, with 9 bases of the junction left unmatched. The CDR3 is 17 residues long. The CDR3 is CASSEVGTGSYNSPLHF. The CDR3 DNA follows: TGTGCCAGCAGCGAAGTGGGGACAGGGTCTTATAATTCACCCCTCCACTTT.

CDR3 bases: TGTGCCAGCTCACCGGCGGCACTCGGGATTGGAAACACCATATATTTT. Translation gives CASSPAALGIGNTIYF. The chain is built from TRBV18 and TRBJ1-3; D unresolved. The length of the CDR3 is 16 residues. Germline CDR1 is KGHSH and CDR2 is LQKENI. V lost 3 bases and J 3 bases, leaving 15 bases between the germline ends.

The CDR3 here is CASSVLPQTGNYGYTF. CDR3 DNA sequence: TGTGCCAGCAGCGTATTACCCCAGACAGGAAACTATGGCTACACCTTC. The chain uses TRBV9 and TRBJ1-2; D is possibly TRBD1 (6 bases). Deletions cut 1 base from V and 2 bases from J, with 15 bases between. From germline, CDR1 is SGDLS and CDR2 YYNGEE. This CDR3 region has 16 residues. The entire variable domain, with the rest obtained from reference TRBV9 and TRBJ1-2, is as follows: DSGVTQTPKHLITATGQRVTLRCSPRSGDLSVYWYQQSLDQGLQFLIQYYNGEERAKGNILERFSAQQFPDLHSELNLSSLELGDSALYFCASSVLPQTGNYGYTFGSGTRLTVV.

This clone appeared once. V is TRBV19 and J is TRBJ2-1; 9 bases map to TRBD2. V trimming: 3 bases; J trimming: 7 bases; junction bases outside the gene matches: 4. The CDR3 is 14 amino acids. Germline-derived CDR1 and CDR2 are LNHDA and SQIVND (reference sequence). The CDR3 nucleotides are TGTGCCAGTAGTATTAGCGGGAGCAGGAATGAGCAGTTCTTC. Encoded protein: CASSISGSRNEQFF.

The chain recombines TRBV29-1 with TRBJ1-5, with no clear D. This CDR3 is built from 13 residues. The ends were cut back, 6 bases at V and 7 bases at J, with 16 bases in the middle. Germline V gives CDR1 SQVTM, CDR2 ANQGSEA. The CDR3 protein is CSVATAGEQPQHF. CDR3 sequence (DNA): TGCAGCGTAGCTACTGCCGGGGAGCAGCCCCAGCATTTT.

V and J are TRBV2 and TRBJ2-1; 8 bases are shared with TRBD2. CDR1 is SNHLY and CDR2 is FYNNEI in the germline V gene. Trimming took 7 bases from V and 4 from J; bases not matched to a gene: 9. The CDR3 contains 15 residues. The CDR3 protein is CASIAYGLAYNEQFF. CDR3 DNA: TGTGCCAGCATAGCGTACGGACTAGCATACAATGAGCAGTTCTTC.

The chain combines TRBV7-2 with TRBJ2-1; perhaps TRBD2 as D (5 bases). V dropped 5 bases and J dropped 4 bases, with 15 bases sitting between them. The CDR3 has 15 amino acids. CDR1 and CDR2 from the germline V gene are SGHTA and FQGNSA. The DNA for the CDR3 is TGTGCCAGCAGCGCGAGCGCAGCGGCTTACAATGAGCAGTTCTTC. Its translation is CASSASAAAYNEQFF.

The chain combines TRBV19 with TRBJ1-1; D unclear. The CDR3 consists of 15 residues. Germline loops: CDR1 LNHDA, CDR2 SQIVND (reference sequence). V lost 5 bases and J lost 0, with 13 bases in between. The CDR3 DNA is TGTGCCAGTAGTGTTCCACAGAAATTGAACACTGAAGCTTTCTTT. Translated: CASSVPQKLNTEAFF.

This clone appeared many times. The V and J genes are TRBV24-1 and TRBJ1-1, with unresolved D. The germline V gene encodes CDR1 KGHDR and CDR2 SFDVKD. Trimming stripped 12 bases from V and 1 base from J, with 11 bases between. The CDR3 is 12 amino acids. The CDR3 bases are TGTGCCTCCTCTCTATGGAACACTGAAGCTTTCTTT. Residues: CASSLWNTEAFF.